The 28 T cell receptor beta chains below all came from one sample that was sequenced in a study of blood T cell repertoires in COVID-19. Using immunoSEQ multiplex PCR, the repertoire was profiled, and TCRdb retains in-frame clones only, with some absent. The sample shows about 180,000 clones, about 89% of them seen only once. The specimen sequenced was peripheral blood. All receptors derive from a man aged 18 to 30 who had recovered from COVID-19.

The chain links TRBV21-1 to TRBJ1-1; TRBD1 is the table's D call, not checked against the DNA. TRBV21-1 is flagged as a pseudogene. CDR3 size: 18 residues. CDR3 region: CASSKARFRGRGKYKGFF. In nucleotides, the CDR3 is TGTGCCAGCAGCAAAGCCCGATTCAGAGGCAGGGGGAAATATAAGGGTTTCTTT.

V usage is TRBV5-1 and J usage is TRBJ2-7; D might be TRBD2 (8 bases). CDR3 size: 16 residues. The germline V gene encodes CDR1 SGHRS and CDR2 YFSETQ. V lost 3 bases, J lost 2 bases, and 18 bases lay in between. The CDR3 is CASSSGQPGGAYEQYF. As DNA, the CDR3 is TGCGCCAGCAGCTCGGGACAGCCGGGAGGGGCCTACGAGCAGTACTTC.

The CDR3 region is CASLRKGGGPGDTQYF. CDR3 in DNA: TGTGCCAGCCTCCGAAAGGGGGGAGGGCCGGGAGATACGCAGTATTTT. The rearrangement links TRBV2 to TRBJ2-3, with D maybe TRBD2 (7 bases). CDR1 and CDR2 (germline): SNHLY, FYNNEI. The CDR3 extends over 16 amino acids. V lost 8 bases and J 5 bases, leaving 23 bases between the germline ends.

This clone was recorded a few times. This chain links TRBV6-5 with TRBJ1-2; D not resolved. The CDR3 spans 15 residues. V lost 1 base and J 0 bases, leaving 9 bases between the germline ends. Germline CDR1 MNHEY, CDR2 SVGAGI. CDR3 loop: CASSYLAQANYGYTF. CDR3 nucleotide sequence: TGTGCCAGCAGTTACTTGGCCCAAGCTAACTATGGCTACACCTTC.

The chain employs TRBV3-1 (or the pseudogene TRBV3-2) and TRBJ1-4, with D maybe TRBD1 (5 bases). Germline values: CDR1 LGHDT, CDR2 YNNKEL (reference sequence). V was cut by 7 bases and J by 8 bases, with 14 bases left in between. The CDR3 extends over 13 amino acids. The CDR3 bases are TGTGCCAGCATCGGGGACTCCCGCGAAAAACTGTTTTTT. Its protein product is CASIGDSREKLFF.

This chain joins TRBV7-9 and TRBJ2-1; 13 bases are a match to TRBD2. Per the germline V gene, CDR1 is SEHNR and CDR2 is FQNEAQ (reference sequence). This CDR3 is built from 16 residues. The J segment lost 2 bases and the V segment lost 4 bases, leaving 2 bases of the junction unmatched. The CDR3 region has the DNA TGTGCCAGCAGCTCCGGGACTAGCGGGACCTACAATGAGCAGTTCTTC. It is translated as CASSSGTSGTYNEQFF.

The V and J genes are TRBV5-1 and TRBJ2-5, with D possibly matching TRBD1 (7 bases). Germline loops: CDR1 SGHRS, CDR2 YFSETQ. CDR3 length: 18 residues. V was trimmed by 5 bases and J by 2 bases, leaving 25 bases between them. The CDR3 loop reads CASSRQGGVGRGQETQYF. The CDR3 nucleotides are TGCGCCAGCAGTCGACAGGGAGGTGTGGGCCGTGGGCAAGAGACCCAGTACTTC.

V and J are TRBV19 and TRBJ2-1; the match to TRBD1 covers 10 bases. Trimming took 4 bases from V and 2 from J; bases not matched to a gene: 5. The length of the CDR3 is 16 residues. In germline, CDR1 is LNHDA, CDR2 SQIVND (reference sequence). CDR3: CASSNAGTGAYNEQFF. The CDR3 region has the DNA TGTGCCAGTAGTAACGCCGGGACAGGGGCCTACAATGAGCAGTTCTTC.

CDR3 sequence: CASSERGYEQYF. The CDR3 DNA reads as TGTGCCAGCAGCGAAAGAGGTTACGAGCAGTACTTC. The chain links TRBV6-2 or TRBV6-3 to TRBJ2-7; D gene uncertain. This CDR3 has 12 residues. The V gene's germline CDR1 is MNHEY and CDR2 SVGEGT. Deletions cut 6 bases from V and 4 bases from J, with 10 bases between.

The chain combines TRBV19 with TRBJ1-2; D gene ambiguous. Trimming pared 11 bases from V and 3 bases from J, leaving 16 bases between. CDR3 length: 13 residues. The V gene's germline CDR1 is LNHDA and CDR2 SQIVND (reference sequence). CDR3 DNA sequence: TGTGCCTCGTTATCCAGCGGACACTATGGCTACACCTTC. This sequence encodes CASLSSGHYGYTF.

This clone occurred once. The rearrangement joins TRBV12-5 to TRBJ2-5; 8 bases agree with TRBD1. CDR3 length: 14 amino acids. J lost 4 bases, V lost 1 base, and 2 bases had no gene match. Germline V gene lookup returns CDR1 LGHNT and CDR2 FRNRAP. CDR3 in DNA: TGTGCTAGTGGTTTGGGTACAGGGGGAGAGACCCAGTACTTC. Translation: CASGLGTGGETQYF.

The CDR3 reads CASSFPPGVSTGELFF. The CDR3 coding sequence is TGTGCCAGCAGCTTTCCCCCAGGGGTGAGCACCGGGGAGCTGTTTTTT. The chain couples TRBV5-6 to TRBJ2-2; TRBD1 might be the D (6 bases). Per the germline V gene, CDR1 is SGHDT and CDR2 is YYEEEE. This CDR3 is built from 16 residues. V lost 2 bases and J 4 bases, leaving 15 bases between the germline ends. The full variable domain, completed using reference TRBV5-6 and TRBJ2-2, is DAGVTQSPTHLIKTRGQQVTLRCSPKSGHDTVSWYQQALGQGPQFIFQYYEEEERQRGNFPDRFSGHQFPNYSSELNVNALLLGDSALYLCASSFPPGVSTGELFFGEGSRLTVL.

This clone was recorded only once. This sample includes further DNA sequences coding for the same CDR3. This rearrangement joins TRBV5-1 to TRBJ2-1, with D possibly matching TRBD1 (5 bases). Germline CDR1 and CDR2: SGHRS and YFSETQ. The CDR3 spans 15 residues. Trimming left V 2 bases short and J 1 base short, with 10 bases between. Written as DNA, the CDR3 is TGCGCCAGCAGCTTCCGGCAGGGATCCTACAATGAGCAGTTCTTC. Its protein product is CASSFRQGSYNEQFF. Full variable domain (rest looked up from reference TRBV5-1 and TRBJ2-1): KAGVTQTPRYLIKTRGQQVTLSCSPISGHRSVSWYQQTPGQGLQFLFEYFSETQRNKGNFPGRFSGRQFSNSRSEMNVSTLELGDSALYLCASSFRQGSYNEQFFGPGTRLTVL.

Here the CDR3 reads CASSVDTYGYTF. The CDR3 region has the DNA TGTGCCAGCAGCGTAGACACCTATGGCTACACCTTC. V is TRBV9 and J is TRBJ1-2; D ambiguous. Between the trimmed V and J ends, which lost 0 bases and 4 bases, there was a span of 4 bases. The CDR3 runs 12 residues. CDR1 and CDR2 (germline): SGDLS, YYNGEE.

This sequence joins TRBV30 and TRBJ1-2, with D perhaps TRBD1 (5 bases). This CDR3 has 13 residues. CDR1 and CDR2 (germline): GTSNPN, SVGIG (reference sequence). The V end lost 0 bases, the J end lost 2 bases, and 7 bases lay between the germline ends. The CDR3 region is CAWSVAGNYGYTF. Here the CDR3 DNA reads TGTGCCTGGAGTGTCGCAGGGAACTATGGCTACACCTTC.

This chain joins TRBV19 and TRBJ1-1, with D possibly matching TRBD1 (5 bases). The CDR3 is 15 residues long. Germline CDR1 reads LNHDA; CDR2 reads SQIVND (reference sequence). The V gene lost 5 bases and the J gene lost 0 bases, with 13 bases spanning the gap. This CDR3 reads CASSRIRGLNTEAFF. The CDR3, as DNA: TGTGCCAGTAGTCGAATAAGGGGATTGAACACTGAAGCTTTCTTT.

The chain has TRBV11-2 and TRBJ1-4; no clear D. Germline CDR1 is SGHAT and CDR2 is FQNNGV. V gave up 1 base and J gave up 0 bases, with 9 bases separating them. This CDR3 has 16 amino acids. CDR3: CASSLVGSTTNEKLFF. The CDR3 DNA sequence: TGTGCCAGCAGCTTAGTAGGGAGCACAACTAATGAAAAACTGTTTTTT.

The genes are TRBV29-1 and TRBJ1-2; D is perhaps TRBD1 (6 bases). Germline CDR1 is SQVTM and CDR2 is ANQGSEA. The CDR3 runs to 12 residues. V was trimmed by 6 bases and J by 0 bases, leaving 8 bases between them. CDR3 protein: CSVRTANYGYTF. CDR3 sequence (DNA): TGCAGCGTGAGGACAGCTAACTATGGCTACACCTTC.

The chain uses TRBV28 and TRBJ1-6; D not certain. CDR3 size: 14 residues. The germline V gene has CDR1 MDHEN and CDR2 SYDVKM. The ends were cut back, 9 bases at V and 7 bases at J, with 16 bases in the middle. In DNA, the CDR3 is TGTGCCAGTCGGCCTGGTCTAGTCAATTCACCCCTCCACTTT. Its protein is CASRPGLVNSPLHF.

The chain has TRBV6-5 and TRBJ2-7; 10 bases fit TRBD1. The germline V gene encodes CDR1 MNHEY and CDR2 SVGAGI. The CDR3 is 13 residues long. V gave up 4 bases and J gave up 6 bases; unmatched junction bases: 3. The DNA of the CDR3 is TGTGCCAGCAGTTCCGGGACAGGGGTCGAGCAGTACTTC. This codes for CASSSGTGVEQYF.

As regards this clone: Mismatch with germline at one junction end may stem from a read error. This rearrangement joins TRBV5-8 to TRBJ2-7; D may be TRBD1 (5 bases). CDR3 length: 12 residues. Looked up from germline, CDR1 is SGHTS and CDR2 is YDEGEE. Here the CDR3 reads CASSLGLGEQYF. The CDR3 nucleotides are TGTGCCAGCAGTTTGGGGCTAGGCGAGCAGTACTTC.

The V and J genes are TRBV27 and TRBJ2-1; D ambiguous. CDR1 and CDR2 (germline): MNHEY, SMNVEV (reference sequence). V was cut by 1 base and J by 0 bases, with 7 bases left in between. The CDR3 loop spans 15 amino acids. The CDR3 region has the DNA TGTGCCAGCAGTTTATTTAGCCCCTCCTACAATGAGCAGTTCTTC. It is translated as CASSLFSPSYNEQFF.

V is TRBV6-5 and J is TRBJ1-1; maybe TRBD1 (6 bases). There are 14 residues in the CDR3. Germline V gives CDR1 MNHEY, CDR2 SVGAGI. Trimming took 6 bases from V and 5 from J, leaving 16 bases between them. CDR3: CASRNTGLRTEAFF. The CDR3, as DNA: TGTGCCAGCAGGAACACAGGGCTCCGGACTGAAGCTTTCTTT.

The rearrangement links TRBV24-1 to TRBJ1-5; 7 bases align to TRBD1. V lost 9 bases and J lost 4; bases outside the gene matches: 5. Germline CDR1 is KGHDR and CDR2 is SFDVKD. This CDR3 is built from 13 residues. Written as DNA, the CDR3 is TGTGCCACCTCGGGACAGTTAAATCAGCCCCAGCATTTT. This gives the protein CATSGQLNQPQHF.

Details on this clone: The same CDR3 arises from other DNA sequences in this sample as well. The chain is built from TRBV6-5 and TRBJ2-2; weak D call: TRBD2 (6 bases). The germline V gene encodes CDR1 MNHEY and CDR2 SVGAGI. CDR3 length equals 16 residues. V lost 3 bases and J 2 bases, leaving 13 bases between the germline ends. CDR3 coding DNA: TGTGCCAGCAGTTATTCCCTAGCGACAAACACCGGGGAGCTGTTTTTT. Its protein is CASSYSLATNTGELFF.

V is TRBV15 and J is TRBJ1-3; the D is unclear. The length of the CDR3 is 14 residues. V lost 3 bases to trimming and J lost 1 base, with 7 bases between them. Germline CDR1 LNHNV, CDR2 YYDKDF (reference sequence). CDR3 nucleotides: TGTGCCACCAGCAGGCACATATCTGGAAACACCATATATTTT. Translated: CATSRHISGNTIYF.

The chain is built from TRBV23-1 and TRBJ1-5; D may be TRBD1 (6 bases). TRBV23-1 is filed as an ORF, its function uncertain. The CDR3 spans 18 residues. V was shortened by 9 bases and J by 6 bases, with 30 bases between the two germline ends. The CDR3 loop is CASLPGPLTNWGLQPQHF. CDR3 bases: TGCGCCAGTCTCCCGGGACCTTTGACGAACTGGGGGCTTCAGCCCCAGCATTTT.

V gene TRBV7-3 combines with J gene TRBJ2-2; 9 bases are a match to TRBD2. The CDR3 spans 17 residues. CDR1 and CDR2 from the germline V gene are SGHTA and FQGTGA. Trimming removed 1 base from V and 0 bases from J; junction bases left unmatched: 3. CDR3 sequence reads: CASSLKASGANTGELFF. The CDR3, as DNA: TGTGCCAGCAGCTTAAAGGCTAGCGGGGCGAACACCGGGGAGCTGTTTTTT. The whole variable domain, remainder taken from reference TRBV7-3 and TRBJ2-2, is GAGVSQTPSNKVTEKGKYVELRCDPISGHTALYWYRQSLGQGPEFLIYFQGTGAADDSGLPNDRFFAVRPEGSVSTLKIQRTERGDSAVYLCASSLKASGANTGELFFGEGSRLTVL.